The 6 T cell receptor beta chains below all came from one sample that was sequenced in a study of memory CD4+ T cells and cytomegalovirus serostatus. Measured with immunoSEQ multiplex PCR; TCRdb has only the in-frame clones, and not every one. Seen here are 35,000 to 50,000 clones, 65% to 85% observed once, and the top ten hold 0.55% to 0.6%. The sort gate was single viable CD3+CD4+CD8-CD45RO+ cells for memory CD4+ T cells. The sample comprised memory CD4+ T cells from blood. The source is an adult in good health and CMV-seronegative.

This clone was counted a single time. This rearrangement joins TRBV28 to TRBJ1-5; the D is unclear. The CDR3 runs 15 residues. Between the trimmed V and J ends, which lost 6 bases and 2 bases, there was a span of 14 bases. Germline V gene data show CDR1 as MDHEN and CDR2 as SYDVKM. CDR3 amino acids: CASSRTVSRNQPQHF. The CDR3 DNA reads TGTGCCAGCAGCCGGACCGTATCTCGCAATCAGCCCCAGCATTTT.

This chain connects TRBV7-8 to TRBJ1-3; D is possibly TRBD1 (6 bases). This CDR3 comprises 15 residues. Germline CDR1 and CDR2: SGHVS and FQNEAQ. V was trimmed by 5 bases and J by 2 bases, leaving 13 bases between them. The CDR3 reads CASSPGVLAGNTIYF. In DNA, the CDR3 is TGTGCCAGCAGCCCAGGGGTGTTGGCTGGAAACACCATATATTTT.

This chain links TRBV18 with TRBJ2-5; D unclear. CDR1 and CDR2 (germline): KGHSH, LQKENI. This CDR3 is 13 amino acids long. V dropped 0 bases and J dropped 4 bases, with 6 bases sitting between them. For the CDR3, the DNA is TGTGCCAGCTCACCACCGACTGGAGAGACCCAGTACTTC. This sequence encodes CASSPPTGETQYF.

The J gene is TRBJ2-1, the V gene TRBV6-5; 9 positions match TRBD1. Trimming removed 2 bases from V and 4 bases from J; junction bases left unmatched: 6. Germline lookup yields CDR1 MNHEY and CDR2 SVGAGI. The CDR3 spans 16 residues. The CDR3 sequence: CASSYGGTGLYNEQFF. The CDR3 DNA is TGTGCCAGCAGTTACGGCGGGACAGGGCTTTACAATGAGCAGTTCTTC.

The CDR3 DNA reads TGTGCCAGCAGCTTAGATGCGAACACTGAAGCTTTCTTT. This encodes CASSLDANTEAFF. This chain joins TRBV11-2 and TRBJ1-1; no firm D call. CDR3 size: 13 residues. Germline loops: CDR1 SGHAT, CDR2 FQNNGV. Between the trimmed V and J ends, which lost 0 bases and 1 base, there was a span of 3 bases.

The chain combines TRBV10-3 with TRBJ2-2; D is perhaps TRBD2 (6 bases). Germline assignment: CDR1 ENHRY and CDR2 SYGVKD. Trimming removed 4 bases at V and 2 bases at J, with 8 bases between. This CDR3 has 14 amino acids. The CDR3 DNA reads TGTGCCATCAGTGGGGACTTTAACACCGGGGAGCTGTTTTTT. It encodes CAISGDFNTGELFF.